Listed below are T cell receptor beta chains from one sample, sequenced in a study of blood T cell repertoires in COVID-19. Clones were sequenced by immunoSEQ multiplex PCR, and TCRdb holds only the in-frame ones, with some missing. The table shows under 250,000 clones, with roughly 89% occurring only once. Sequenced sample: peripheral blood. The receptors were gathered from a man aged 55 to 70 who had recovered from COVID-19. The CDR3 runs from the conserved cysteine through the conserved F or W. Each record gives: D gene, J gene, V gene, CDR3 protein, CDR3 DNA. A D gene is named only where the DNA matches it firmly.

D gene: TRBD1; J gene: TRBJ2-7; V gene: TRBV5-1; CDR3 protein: CASSLVGTGYEQYF; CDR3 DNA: TGCGCCAGCAGCTTGGTAGGGACAGGCTACGAGCAGTACTTC
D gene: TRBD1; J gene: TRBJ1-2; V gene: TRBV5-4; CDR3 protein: CASSSPTGGGGYGYTF; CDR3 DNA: TGTGCCAGCAGCTCTCCCACAGGGGGAGGGGGATATGGCTACACCTTC
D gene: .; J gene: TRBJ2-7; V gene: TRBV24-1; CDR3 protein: CATSSSQGSEQYF; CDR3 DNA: TGTGCCACCAGTTCGTCTCAGGGTTCCGAGCAGTACTTC
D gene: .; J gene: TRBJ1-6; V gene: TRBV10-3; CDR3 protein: CASRQSYNSPLHF; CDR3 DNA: TGTGCCTCTCGACAGTCCTATAATTCACCCCTCCACTTT
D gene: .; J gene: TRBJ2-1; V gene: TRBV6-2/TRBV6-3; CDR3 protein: CASSRGPGLIRDNEQFF; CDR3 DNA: TGTGCCAGCAGTCGCGGGCCCGGGCTCATTCGAGACAATGAGCAGTTCTTC
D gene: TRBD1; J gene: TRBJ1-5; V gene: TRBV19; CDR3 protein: CASSMSRGLGNQPQHF; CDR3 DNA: TGTGCCAGTAGTATGAGCAGGGGGCTTGGCAATCAGCCCCAGCATTTT
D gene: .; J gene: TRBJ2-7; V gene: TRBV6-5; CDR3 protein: CASTGTTYEQYF; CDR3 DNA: TGTGCCAGCACCGGGACAACCTACGAGCAGTACTTC
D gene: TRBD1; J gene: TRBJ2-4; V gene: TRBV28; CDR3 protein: CASSFRGLSKNIQYF; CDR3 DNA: TGTGCCAGCAGTTTCAGGGGGCTATCCAAAAACATTCAGTACTTC
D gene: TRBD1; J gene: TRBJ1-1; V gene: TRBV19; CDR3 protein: CATMTGAKLNTEAFF; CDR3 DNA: TGTGCCACCATGACAGGGGCGAAATTGAACACTGAAGCTTTCTTT
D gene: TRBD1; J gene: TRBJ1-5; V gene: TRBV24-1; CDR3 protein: CATSDRPATGVGNQPQHF; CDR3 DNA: TGTGCCACCAGTGACAGGCCCGCGACAGGGGTGGGCAATCAGCCCCAGCATTTT